This TCR beta chain was obtained from a study of early T cells in non-severe SARS-CoV-2 infection. For the study at large: Sequenced bulk RNA came from whole blood that was unsorted, and chains were unpaired.

This CDR3 region has 14 residues. The V gene's germline CDR1 is SGHRS and CDR2 YFSETQ. With V trimmed by 4 bases and J by 3 bases, 7 bases remained unmatched. Points from the study as a whole: Private and CD4 specificities were missed by VDJdb matching, skewed to anti-spike CD8.

There are many counts of this clonotype. Its antigen remains unknown. Each single cDNA molecule received a unique molecular identifier. TCRdb used MiXCR to reprocess the 5' RACE reads, holding one entry per CDR3 protein. The sample consists of about 36,000 distinct CDR3 sequences, less than 6.5% of them appearing once. The receptor was isolated from an adult who was a healthcare worker with PCR-confirmed SARS-CoV-2 infection or an uninfected control (not recorded which). Sequencing was done on a sample of whole blood. The chain employs TRBV5-1 and TRBJ2-7, with 7 positions matching TRBD1. The CDR3 loop is CASSTTGTDYEQYF. The DNA of the CDR3 is TGCGCCAGCAGCACGACCGGGACAGACTACGAGCAGTACTTC.